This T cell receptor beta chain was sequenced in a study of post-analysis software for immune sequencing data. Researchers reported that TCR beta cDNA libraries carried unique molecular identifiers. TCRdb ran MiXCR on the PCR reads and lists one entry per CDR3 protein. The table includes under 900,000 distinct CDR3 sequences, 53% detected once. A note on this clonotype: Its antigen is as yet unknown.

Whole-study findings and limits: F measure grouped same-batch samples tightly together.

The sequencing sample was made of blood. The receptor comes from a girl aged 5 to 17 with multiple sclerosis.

The CDR3, as DNA: TGTGCCAGCAGTTACCGACAGGTAGATAGCAATCAGCCCCAGCATTTT. It encodes CASSYRQVDSNQPQHF. The rearrangement links TRBV12-3 or TRBV12-4 to TRBJ1-5; TRBD1 might be the D (6 bases). Trimming cost V 4 bases and J 0 bases, with 13 bases left between them. This CDR3 spans 16 amino acids.